This TCR beta chain was observed in a study of human T cells and chemical hapten exposure. Individual cDNA molecules had unique molecular identifiers attached to them by the library. Each CDR3 protein gets one entry after TCRdb re-called the RACE reads with MiXCR. The sample holds roughly 13,000 distinct CDR3 sequences, 15% to 20% seen once. General study findings and limits: Significantly more large CDR3 similarity clusters were formed by expanded TCRs than by controls.

This clonotype came up many times. Its antigen is unknown. Regarding time point: patch test 1, 2 weeks after DPC sensitization. Treatment noted: therapeutic diphenylcyclopropenone sensitization with weekly scalp DPC. The sequence was collected from a woman in her 30s with alopecia areata. Some clones in this sample may be carry-over from other donors' samples. Specimen: whole blood, collected in connection with sensitization to the hapten diphenylcyclopropenone (DPC).

This CDR3 reads CASSLRHGEKLFF. In DNA, the CDR3 is TGTGCCAGCAGCTTAAGACACGGCGAAAAACTGTTTTTT. The chain combines TRBV7-3 with TRBJ1-4; the D is unclear. The CDR3 contains 13 residues. Germline V gene lookup returns CDR1 SGHTA and CDR2 FQGTGA. V shed 1 base and J shed 8 bases, with 8 bases lying between them.